The 9 T cell receptor beta chains listed next were all sequenced from one sample in a study of T cell changes during pregnancy in multiple sclerosis. Data came from immunoSEQ multiplex PCR; TCRdb stores just in-frame clones and leaves some out. The data show roughly 38,000 clones, about 90% seen once. Here the sequenced sample was CD8+ T cells from peripheral blood mononuclear cells, taken before pregnancy. The source of these receptors is a female donor with multiple sclerosis, enrolled in a pregnancy study.

The genes are TRBV27 and TRBJ1-6; D uncertain. This CDR3 spans 15 amino acids. Germline CDR1 reads MNHEY; CDR2 reads SMNVEV (reference sequence). V lost 5 bases and J 6 bases, leaving 14 bases between the germline ends. CDR3: CASSPEGPSNSPLHF. The DNA for the CDR3 is TGTGCCAGCAGTCCTGAGGGCCCCTCTAATTCACCCCTCCACTTT.

The rearrangement links TRBV7-8 to TRBJ1-5; D ambiguous. The CDR3 extends over 14 amino acids. Trimming took off 5 bases at V and 0 bases at J, with 8 bases between the two ends. Germline CDR1 SGHVS, CDR2 FQNEAQ. The CDR3 spells CASSREYSNQPQHF. CDR3 coding DNA: TGTGCCAGCAGCCGAGAGTATAGCAATCAGCCCCAGCATTTT.

The chain links TRBV6-4 to TRBJ2-3, with D perhaps TRBD2 (6 bases). V lost 6 bases and J lost 4, with 17 bases in between. CDR1 MRHNA and CDR2 SNTAGT come from the germline V gene. This CDR3 has 15 amino acids. In DNA, the CDR3 is TGTGCCAGCAGACCCGTTAAGCGGGCCCCAGATACGCAGTATTTT. Protein product: CASRPVKRAPDTQYF.

The chain has TRBV5-6 and TRBJ1-1; 7 nucleotides align to TRBD1. The CDR3 is 15 amino acids. Trimming took 4 bases from V and 5 from J; bases not matched to a gene: 11. Germline CDR1 is SGHDT and CDR2 is YYEEEE. The CDR3 protein is CASSNPTGIETEAFF. The DNA for the CDR3 is TGTGCCAGCAGCAACCCGACAGGGATTGAAACTGAAGCTTTCTTT.

V usage is TRBV30 and J usage is TRBJ2-1; TRBD2 matches at 7 bases. Unmatched junction bases numbered 4, after V lost 5 bases and J lost 0 bases. The CDR3 has 14 residues. CDR1 is GTSNPN, CDR2 SVGIG, per germline (reference sequence). DNA of the CDR3: TGTGCCTGGGTTTGGGGGGGCTCCTACAATGAGCAGTTCTTC. The encoded protein is CAWVWGGSYNEQFF.

DNA of the CDR3: TGTGCCAGCAGTGAAGGGTGGGGGCGAGCCTACAATGAGCAGTTCTTC. This sequence encodes CASSEGWGRAYNEQFF. The J gene is TRBJ2-1, the V gene TRBV6-1; TRBD1 is a possible D gene (6 bases). The CDR3 is made up of 16 amino acids. Germline loops: CDR1 MNHNS, CDR2 SASEGT. Trimming shortened V by 1 base and J by 2 bases, and 12 bases separated the two germline ends.

The chain has TRBV5-1 and TRBJ1-4; a possible D gene is TRBD1 (6 bases). The V and J ends lost 1 base and 2 bases respectively, with 9 bases between them. The CDR3 length is 15 residues. Looked up from germline, CDR1 is SGHRS and CDR2 is YFSETQ. The CDR3 DNA reads as TGCGCCAGCAGCTTGTCGAGGGGGACTAATGAAAAACTGTTTTTT. Protein product: CASSLSRGTNEKLFF.

The table lists this clone with a count of one. The V call is TRBV9, the J call TRBJ2-7, with a weak D call TRBD2 (6 bases). Germline lookup yields CDR1 SGDLS and CDR2 YYNGEE. The length of the CDR3 is 17 residues. V shed 3 bases and J shed 2 bases, with 21 bases lying between them. Here the CDR3 DNA reads TGTGCCAGCAGCGCCGGAGGAGGGGAGAGTAGCCCCTACGAGCAGTACTTC. Amino acid sequence: CASSAGGGESSPYEQYF.

The chain employs TRBV6-6 and TRBJ2-7, with 7 nucleotides matching TRBD1. Germline-derived CDR1 and CDR2 are MNHNY and SVGAGI (reference sequence). The CDR3 has 16 residues. V gave up 4 bases and J gave up 0 bases; unmatched junction bases: 9. The CDR3: CASSSAQTGSSYEQYF. For the CDR3, the DNA is TGTGCCAGCAGTTCAGCACAGACAGGGAGCTCCTACGAGCAGTACTTC.